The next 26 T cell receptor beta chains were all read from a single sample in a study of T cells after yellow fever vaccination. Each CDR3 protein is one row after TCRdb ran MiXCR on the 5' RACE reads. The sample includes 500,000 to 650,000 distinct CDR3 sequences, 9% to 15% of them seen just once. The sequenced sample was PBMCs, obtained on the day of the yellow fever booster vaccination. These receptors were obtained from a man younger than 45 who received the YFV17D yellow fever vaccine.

The chain's CDR3 is CASSYLVLNTDTQYF. The CDR3 DNA reads as TGTGCCAGCAGTTACCTTGTTCTTAACACAGATACGCAGTATTTT. The genes are TRBV6-2 or TRBV6-3 and TRBJ2-3; no firm D call. Looked up from germline, CDR1 is MNHEY and CDR2 is SVGEGT. The ends were cut back, 2 bases at V and 2 bases at J, with 11 bases in the middle. CDR3 length equals 15 residues.

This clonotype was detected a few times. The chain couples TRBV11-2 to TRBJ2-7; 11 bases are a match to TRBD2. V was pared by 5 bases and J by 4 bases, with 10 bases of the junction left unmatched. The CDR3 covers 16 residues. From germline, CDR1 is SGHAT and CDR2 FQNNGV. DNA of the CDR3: TGTGCCAGCAGCGCGCGACTAGCGGGATTTGCTTACGAGCAGTACTTC. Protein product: CASSARLAGFAYEQYF.

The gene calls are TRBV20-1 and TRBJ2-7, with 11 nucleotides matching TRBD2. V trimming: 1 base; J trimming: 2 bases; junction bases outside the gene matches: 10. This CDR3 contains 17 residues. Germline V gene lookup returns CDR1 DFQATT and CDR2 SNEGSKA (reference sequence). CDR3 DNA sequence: TGCAGTGCTAGAGGAATAAGGACTAGCGGGTTACCCTACGAGCAGTACTTC. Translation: CSARGIRTSGLPYEQYF.

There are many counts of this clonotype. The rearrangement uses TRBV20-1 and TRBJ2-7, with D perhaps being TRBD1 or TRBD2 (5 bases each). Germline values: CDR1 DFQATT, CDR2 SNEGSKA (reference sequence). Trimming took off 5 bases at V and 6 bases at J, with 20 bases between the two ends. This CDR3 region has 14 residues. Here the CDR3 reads CSARTRTPQGEQYF. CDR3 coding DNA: TGCAGTGCTCGAACTAGGACACCGCAGGGCGAGCAGTACTTC.

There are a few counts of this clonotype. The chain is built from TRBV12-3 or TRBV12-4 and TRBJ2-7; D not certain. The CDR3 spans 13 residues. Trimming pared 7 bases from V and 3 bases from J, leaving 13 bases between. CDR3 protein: CASTLTPFYEQYF. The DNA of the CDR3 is TGTGCCAGCACCTTGACTCCTTTCTACGAGCAGTACTTC.

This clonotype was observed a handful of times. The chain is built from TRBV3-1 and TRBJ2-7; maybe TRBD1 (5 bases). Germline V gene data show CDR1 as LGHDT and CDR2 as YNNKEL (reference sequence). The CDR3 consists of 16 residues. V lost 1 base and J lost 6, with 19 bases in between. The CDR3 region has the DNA TGTGCCAGCAGCCAAGCCTCGAGGCAGTGGACAACCGAGCAGTACTTC. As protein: CASSQASRQWTTEQYF.

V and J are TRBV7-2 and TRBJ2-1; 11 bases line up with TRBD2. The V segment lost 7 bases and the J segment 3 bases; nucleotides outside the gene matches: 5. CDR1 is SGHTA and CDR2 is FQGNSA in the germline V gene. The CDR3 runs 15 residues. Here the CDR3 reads CASTSTSGSYNEQFF. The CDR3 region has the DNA TGTGCCAGCACCTCTACTAGCGGGAGCTACAATGAGCAGTTCTTC.

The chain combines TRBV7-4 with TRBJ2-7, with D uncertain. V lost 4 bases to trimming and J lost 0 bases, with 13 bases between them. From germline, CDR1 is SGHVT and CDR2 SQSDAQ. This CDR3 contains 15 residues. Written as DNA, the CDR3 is TGTGCCAGCAGCTCTACCGCTAACACCTCCTACGAGCAGTACTTC. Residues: CASSSTANTSYEQYF.

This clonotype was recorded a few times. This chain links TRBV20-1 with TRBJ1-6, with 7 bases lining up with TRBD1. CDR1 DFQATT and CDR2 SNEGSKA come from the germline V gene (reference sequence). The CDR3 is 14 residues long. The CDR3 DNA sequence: TGCAGCGCCCACCGGGAGGGGGCGGATTCACCCCTCCACTTT. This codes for CSAHREGADSPLHF.

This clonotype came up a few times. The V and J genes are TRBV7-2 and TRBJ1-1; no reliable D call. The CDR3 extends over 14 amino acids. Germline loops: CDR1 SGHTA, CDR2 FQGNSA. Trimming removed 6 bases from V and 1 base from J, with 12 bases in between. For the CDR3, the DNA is TGTGCCAGCAGGGTCGGTCCGTCGAACACTGAAGCTTTCTTT. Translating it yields CASRVGPSNTEAFF.

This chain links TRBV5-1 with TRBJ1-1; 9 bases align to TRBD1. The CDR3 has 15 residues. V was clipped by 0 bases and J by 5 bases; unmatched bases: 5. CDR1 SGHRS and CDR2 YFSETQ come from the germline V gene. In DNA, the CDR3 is TGCGCCAGCAGCTTGGAGGGACAGGGCGGAACTGAAGCTTTCTTT. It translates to CASSLEGQGGTEAFF.

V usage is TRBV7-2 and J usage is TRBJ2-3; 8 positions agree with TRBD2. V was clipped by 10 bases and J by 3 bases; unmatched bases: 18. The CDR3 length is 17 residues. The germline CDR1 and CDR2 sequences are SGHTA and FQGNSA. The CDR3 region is CATPGEKAGAGTDTQYF. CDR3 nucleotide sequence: TGTGCCACCCCCGGAGAGAAAGCGGGAGCGGGTACAGATACGCAGTATTTT.

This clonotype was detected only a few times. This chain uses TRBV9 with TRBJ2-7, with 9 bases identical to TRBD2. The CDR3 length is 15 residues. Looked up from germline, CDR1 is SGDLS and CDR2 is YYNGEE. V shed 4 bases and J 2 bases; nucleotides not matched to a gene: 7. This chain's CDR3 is CASSPRLADTYEQYF. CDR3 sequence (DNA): TGTGCCAGCAGCCCCCGACTAGCGGACACCTACGAGCAGTACTTC.

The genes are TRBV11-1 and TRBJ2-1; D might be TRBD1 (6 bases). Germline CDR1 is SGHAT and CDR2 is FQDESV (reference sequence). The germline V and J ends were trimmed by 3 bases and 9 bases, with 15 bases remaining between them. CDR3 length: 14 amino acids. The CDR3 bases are TGTGCCAGCAGCTTTGAGGTCAGGGGCGGTGAGCAGTTCTTC. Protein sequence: CASSFEVRGGEQFF.

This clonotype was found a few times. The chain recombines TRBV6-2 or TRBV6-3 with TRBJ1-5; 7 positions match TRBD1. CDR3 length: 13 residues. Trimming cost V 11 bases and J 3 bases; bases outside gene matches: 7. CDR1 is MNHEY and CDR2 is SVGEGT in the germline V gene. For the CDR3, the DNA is TGTGCCGGAGGGGGCCCCCTCAATCAGCCCCAGCATTTT. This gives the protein CAGGGPLNQPQHF.

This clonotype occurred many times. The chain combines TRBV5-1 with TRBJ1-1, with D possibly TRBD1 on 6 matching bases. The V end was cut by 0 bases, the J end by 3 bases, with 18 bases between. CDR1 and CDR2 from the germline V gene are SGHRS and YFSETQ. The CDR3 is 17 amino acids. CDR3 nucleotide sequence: TGCGCCAGCAGCTTGGAGGTACAGGGCTGGGCGGACACTGAAGCTTTCTTT. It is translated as CASSLEVQGWADTEAFF. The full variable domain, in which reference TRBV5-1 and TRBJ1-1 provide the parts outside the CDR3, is KAGVTQTPRYLIKTRGQQVTLSCSPISGHRSVSWYQQTPGQGLQFLFEYFSETQRNKGNFPGRFSGRQFSNSRSEMNVSTLELGDSALYLCASSLEVQGWADTEAFFGQGTRLTVV.

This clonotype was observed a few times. The CDR3 spells CSVEDSSGTLNEQFF. DNA for the CDR3: TGCAGCGTTGAAGATTCTAGCGGGACCCTCAATGAGCAGTTCTTC. This rearrangement joins TRBV29-1 to TRBJ2-1; 9 nucleotides agree with TRBD2. The germline V gene encodes CDR1 SQVTM and CDR2 ANQGSEA. The CDR3 covers 15 residues. The V and J ends lost 0 bases and 6 bases, in that order; junction bases with no gene match: 6.

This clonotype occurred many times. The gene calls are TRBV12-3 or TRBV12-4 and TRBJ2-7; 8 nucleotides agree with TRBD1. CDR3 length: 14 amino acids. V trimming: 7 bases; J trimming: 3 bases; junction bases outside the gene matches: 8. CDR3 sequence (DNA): TGTGCCAGCACCCGGGACAGGTTCGGCTACGAGCAGTACTTC. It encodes CASTRDRFGYEQYF.

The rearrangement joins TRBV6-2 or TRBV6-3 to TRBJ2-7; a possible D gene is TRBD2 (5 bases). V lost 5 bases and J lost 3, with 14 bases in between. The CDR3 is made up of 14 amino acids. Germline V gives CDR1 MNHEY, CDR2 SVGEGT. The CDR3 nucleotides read TGTGCCAGCAGTGGAGGATTCTTGGGCTACGAGCAGTACTTC. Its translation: CASSGGFLGYEQYF.

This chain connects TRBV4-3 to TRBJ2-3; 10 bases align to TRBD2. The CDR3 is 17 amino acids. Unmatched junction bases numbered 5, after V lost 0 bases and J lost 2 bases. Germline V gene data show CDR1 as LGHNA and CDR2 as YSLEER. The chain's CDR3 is CASSQEAGLADTDTQYF. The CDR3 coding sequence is TGCGCCAGCAGCCAAGAAGCAGGACTAGCGGACACAGATACGCAGTATTTT.

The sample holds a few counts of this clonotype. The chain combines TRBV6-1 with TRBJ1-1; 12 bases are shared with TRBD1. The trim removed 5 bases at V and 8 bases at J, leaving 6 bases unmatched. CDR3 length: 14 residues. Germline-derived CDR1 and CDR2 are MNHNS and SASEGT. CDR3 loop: CASSRTGTGGEAFF. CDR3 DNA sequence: TGTGCCAGCAGTAGAACCGGGACAGGGGGCGAAGCTTTCTTT.

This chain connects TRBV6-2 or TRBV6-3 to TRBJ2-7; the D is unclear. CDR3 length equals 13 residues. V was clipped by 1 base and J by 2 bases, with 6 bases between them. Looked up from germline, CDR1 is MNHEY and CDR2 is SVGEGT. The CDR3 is CASSYLRTYEQYF. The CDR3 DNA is TGTGCCAGCAGTTACTTAAGAACCTACGAGCAGTACTTC.

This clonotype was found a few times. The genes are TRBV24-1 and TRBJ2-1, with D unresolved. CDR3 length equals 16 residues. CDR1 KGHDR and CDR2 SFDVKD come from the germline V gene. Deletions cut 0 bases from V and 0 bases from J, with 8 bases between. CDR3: CATSDLSASSYNEQFF. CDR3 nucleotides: TGTGCCACCAGTGATTTGTCTGCCAGCTCCTACAATGAGCAGTTCTTC.

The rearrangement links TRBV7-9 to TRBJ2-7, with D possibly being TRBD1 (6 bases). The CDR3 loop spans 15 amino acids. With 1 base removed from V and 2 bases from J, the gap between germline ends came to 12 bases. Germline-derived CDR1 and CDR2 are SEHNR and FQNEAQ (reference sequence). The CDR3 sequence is CASSLGWQGTYEQYF. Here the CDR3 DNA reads TGTGCCAGCAGCTTAGGATGGCAGGGGACCTACGAGCAGTACTTC.

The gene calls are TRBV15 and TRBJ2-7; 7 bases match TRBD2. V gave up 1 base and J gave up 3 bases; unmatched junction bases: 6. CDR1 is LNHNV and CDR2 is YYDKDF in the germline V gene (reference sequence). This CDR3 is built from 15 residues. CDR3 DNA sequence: TGTGCCACCAGCAGAGGGGGGGGAATTATCTACGAGCAGTACTTC. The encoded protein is CATSRGGGIIYEQYF.

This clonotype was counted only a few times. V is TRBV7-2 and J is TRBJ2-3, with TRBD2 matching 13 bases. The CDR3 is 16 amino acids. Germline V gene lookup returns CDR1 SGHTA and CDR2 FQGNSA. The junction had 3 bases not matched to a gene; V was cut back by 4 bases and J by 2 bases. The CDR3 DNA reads TGTGCCAGCAGCTCGGGACTAGCGGGACTCACAGATACGCAGTATTTT. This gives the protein CASSSGLAGLTDTQYF.